The 21 T cell receptor beta chains given below trace back to one sample, sequenced in a study of regulatory and conventional T cells in RAG deficiency. Repertoires were generated with immunoSEQ multiplex PCR, while TCRdb's copy carries only in-frame clones and drops some. The sample has fewer than 40,000 clones, 75% to 80% seen once; the top ten hold around 3.6%. Genomic DNA came from blood conventional CD4+ T cells gated CD25-low CD127-high. Another study also made use of these data, one on regulatory T cells. This second study says: The primer mix had 52 TRBV and 13 TRBJ primers.

Sequencing was done on a sample of CD4+ effector T cells sorted from blood. The receptors stem from a human donor in good health.

The genes are TRBV2 and TRBJ2-1; 8 positions agree with TRBD2. CDR1 and CDR2 (germline): SNHLY, FYNNEI. After removal of 4 bases from V and 11 bases from J, the junction contained 10 bases not matched to a gene. There are 14 residues in the CDR3. CDR3 region: CASSAVERGTQQFF. In nucleotides, the CDR3 is TGTGCCAGCAGTGCTGTCGAGCGGGGGACCCAGCAGTTCTTC.

The rearrangement uses TRBV27 and TRBJ1-5; 7 bases match TRBD1. V was clipped by 5 bases and J by 0 bases; unmatched bases: 7. Germline V CDR1 and CDR2: MNHEY, SMNVEV (reference sequence). The CDR3 loop spans 16 amino acids. CDR3 protein: CASSIDSGGSNQPQHF. The CDR3 nucleotides are TGTGCCAGCAGTATAGATTCAGGGGGTAGCAATCAGCCCCAGCATTTT.

This clone turned up a few times. The chain joins TRBV6-1 to TRBJ2-7; D unclear. V was cut by 2 bases and J by 6 bases, with 11 bases left in between. The CDR3 is 13 amino acids. CDR1 and CDR2 (germline): MNHNS, SASEGT. CDR3 amino acids: CASSESIGSEQYF. CDR3 bases: TGTGCCAGCAGTGAATCGATAGGCAGCGAGCAGTACTTC.

The CDR3 loop is CASGDREDTQYF. The CDR3 DNA follows: TGCGCCAGCGGGGACAGGGAAGATACGCAGTATTTT. The gene calls are TRBV5-1 and TRBJ2-3; TRBD1 matches 9 bases. Germline CDR1 and CDR2: SGHRS and YFSETQ. The CDR3 contains 12 residues. The V segment lost 7 bases and the J segment 5 bases; nucleotides outside the gene matches: 2.

V usage is TRBV30 and J usage is TRBJ2-1, with 10 bases lining up with TRBD2. Germline CDR1 is GTSNPN and CDR2 is SVGIG (reference sequence). This CDR3 region has 17 residues. After removal of 0 bases from V and 7 bases from J, the junction contained 12 bases not matched to a gene. The CDR3 loop reads CAWSVLAGGHDHNEQFF. Here the CDR3 DNA reads TGTGCCTGGAGTGTATTAGCGGGGGGTCACGATCATAATGAGCAGTTCTTC.

The rearrangement joins TRBV7-3 to TRBJ2-2; D remains unclear. The CDR3 spans 14 residues. From germline, CDR1 is SGHTA and CDR2 FQGTGA. V was shortened by 5 bases and J by 2 bases, with 9 bases between the two germline ends. The CDR3 sequence is CASSPNLNTGELFF. The CDR3 nucleotides are TGTGCCAGCAGCCCAAACCTTAACACCGGGGAGCTGTTTTTT. Based on the CDR3 plus reference TRBV7-3 and TRBJ2-2, the full variable domain is GAGVSQTPSNKVTEKGKYVELRCDPISGHTALYWYRQSLGQGPEFLIYFQGTGAADDSGLPNDRFFAVRPEGSVSTLKIQRTERGDSAVYLCASSPNLNTGELFFGEGSRLTVL.

The chain employs TRBV5-1 and TRBJ2-1; D may match TRBD1 or TRBD2 (6 bases each). The length of the CDR3 is 16 residues. The V gene lost 2 bases and the J gene lost 8 bases, with 20 bases spanning the gap. Germline CDR1 reads SGHRS; CDR2 reads YFSETQ. The CDR3 reads CASSLEGGRLVDEQFF. Here the CDR3 DNA reads TGCGCCAGCAGCTTAGAGGGGGGCCGACTTGTGGATGAGCAGTTCTTC.

The V and J genes are TRBV28 and TRBJ2-5, with 9 nucleotides matching TRBD2. V lost 2 bases to trimming and J lost 4 bases; unmatched junction nucleotides: 5. The CDR3 is 15 amino acids. The germline gives CDR1 MDHEN, CDR2 SYDVKM. CDR3 sequence reads: CASSLGAGGRETQYF. The CDR3 region has the DNA TGTGCCAGCAGTTTAGGGGCGGGGGGGCGAGAGACCCAGTACTTC.

The chain is built from TRBV10-3 and TRBJ1-2; 10 bases fit TRBD1. The length of the CDR3 is 16 residues. CDR1 ENHRY and CDR2 SYGVKD come from the germline V gene. Trimming cost V 2 bases and J 6 bases; bases outside gene matches: 9. CDR3 region: CAISEPPGQGPDGYTF. The CDR3, as DNA: TGTGCCATCAGTGAGCCTCCGGGACAGGGGCCTGATGGCTACACCTTC.

The chain recombines TRBV18 with TRBJ2-3, with unresolved D. V was cut by 3 bases and J by 1 base, with 8 bases left in between. The CDR3 runs to 14 residues. Germline-derived CDR1 and CDR2 are KGHSH and LQKENI. The CDR3 region is CASSPDIGTDTQYF. The CDR3 bases are TGTGCCAGCTCACCCGACATCGGCACAGATACGCAGTATTTT.

The chain carries TRBV11-2 and TRBJ2-2, with 15 bases fitting TRBD2. Germline CDR1 SGHAT, CDR2 FQNNGV. V lost 4 bases, J lost 4 bases, and 4 bases stayed unmatched. The CDR3 is 17 residues long. The chain's CDR3 is CASSSGLAGGFTGELFF. CDR3 nucleotides: TGTGCCAGCAGCTCGGGACTAGCGGGGGGTTTCACCGGGGAGCTGTTTTTT.

The chain joins TRBV12-5 to TRBJ2-5, with D perhaps TRBD1 (7 bases). Between the trimmed V and J ends, which lost 0 bases and 1 base, there was a span of 30 bases. The length of the CDR3 is 22 residues. Looked up from germline, CDR1 is LGHNT and CDR2 is FRNRAP. CDR3 amino acids: CASGLVRNGSTGRLRFQETQYF. CDR3 coding DNA: TGTGCTAGTGGTTTGGTAAGGAACGGATCGACAGGGAGGCTCCGTTTCCAAGAGACCCAGTACTTC.

This chain joins TRBV20-1 and TRBJ2-7; D remains unclear. Germline loops: CDR1 DFQATT, CDR2 SNEGSKA (reference sequence). This CDR3 has 11 residues. V was trimmed by 4 bases and J by 3 bases, leaving 7 bases between them. The CDR3, as DNA: TGCAGTGCTAAAGAAGACTACGAGCAGTACTTC. It yields the protein CSAKEDYEQYF.

Regarding this clone: The sample contains more than one DNA sequence encoding this CDR3. This chain links TRBV5-1 with TRBJ1-4; 8 bases align to TRBD1. V lost 0 bases and J lost 1; bases outside the gene matches: 2. The CDR3 has 16 amino acids. Germline loops: CDR1 SGHRS, CDR2 YFSETQ. In nucleotides, the CDR3 is TGCGCCAGCAGCTTGGACGACAGGGGAACTAATGAAAAACTGTTTTTT. This sequence encodes CASSLDDRGTNEKLFF.

The V gene is TRBV7-6, the J gene TRBJ2-3, with 13 bases aligning to TRBD2. Germline loops: CDR1 SGHVS, CDR2 FNYEAQ. The junction had 2 bases not matched to a gene; V was cut back by 4 bases and J by 1 base. CDR3 length equals 16 residues. CDR3 nucleotide sequence: TGTGCCAGCAGCTCGGGACTAGCGGGGCGCACAGATACGCAGTATTTT. Translated: CASSSGLAGRTDTQYF.

The V call is TRBV10-2, the J call TRBJ1-1; TRBD1 might be the D (5 bases). Trimming took off 5 bases at V and 2 bases at J, with 12 bases between the two ends. Germline V gives CDR1 WSHSY, CDR2 SAAADI. The CDR3 has 14 residues. CDR3 coding DNA: TGCGCCAGCAGTTCTCGGGACCTTAACACTGAAGCTTTCTTT. This codes for CASSSRDLNTEAFF.

Written as DNA, the CDR3 is TGTGCCAGCAGCTCCAACCGACCCGAGTACGCCACAGATACGCAGTATTTT. Protein product: CASSSNRPEYATDTQYF. V usage is TRBV7-9 and J usage is TRBJ2-3; D not certain. The CDR3 runs 17 residues. Trimming pared 4 bases from V and 2 bases from J, leaving 19 bases between. The V gene's germline CDR1 is SEHNR and CDR2 FQNEAQ (reference sequence).

V is TRBV2 and J is TRBJ2-7; 9 bases map to TRBD2. Germline V lookup: CDR1 SNHLY, CDR2 FYNNEI. There are 15 residues in the CDR3. V lost 5 bases, J lost 3 bases, and 8 bases stayed unmatched. In nucleotides, the CDR3 is TGTGCCAGCAGTACCAGCGGGGGGACCCACTACGAGCAGTACTTC. Its protein product is CASSTSGGTHYEQYF.

The chain carries TRBV27 and TRBJ1-1; TRBD1 matches 7 bases. This CDR3 spans 15 amino acids. The germline V gene encodes CDR1 MNHEY and CDR2 SMNVEV (reference sequence). Trimming removed 4 bases from V and 5 bases from J; junction bases left unmatched: 10. DNA of the CDR3: TGTGCCAGCAGTTATTCGAGAGGGGGCATGACTGAAGCTTTCTTT. Translating gives CASSYSRGGMTEAFF.

The chain uses TRBV7-3 and TRBJ2-2; 7 bases agree with TRBD1. With 4 bases clipped from V and 4 bases from J, the junction kept 3 bases outside the gene matches. This CDR3 contains 14 residues. Germline assignment: CDR1 SGHTA and CDR2 FQGTGA. The CDR3 is CASSWDRSTGELFF. CDR3 DNA sequence: TGTGCCAGCAGCTGGGACAGATCCACCGGGGAGCTGTTTTTT.

This clone appeared a few times. The rearrangement uses TRBV5-6 and TRBJ1-5; the D gene is possibly TRBD1 (5 bases). The CDR3 loop spans 15 amino acids. The germline V gene encodes CDR1 SGHDT and CDR2 YYEEEE. V was pared by 2 bases and J by 0 bases, with 9 bases between. CDR3 amino acids: CASSFQGYSNQPQHF. The CDR3 DNA sequence: TGTGCCAGCAGCTTTCAGGGTTATAGCAATCAGCCCCAGCATTTT. Full variable domain (remainder filled in from reference TRBV5-6 and TRBJ1-5): DAGVTQSPTHLIKTRGQQVTLRCSPKSGHDTVSWYQQALGQGPQFIFQYYEEEERQRGNFPDRFSGHQFPNYSSELNVNALLLGDSALYLCASSFQGYSNQPQHFGDGTRLSIL.